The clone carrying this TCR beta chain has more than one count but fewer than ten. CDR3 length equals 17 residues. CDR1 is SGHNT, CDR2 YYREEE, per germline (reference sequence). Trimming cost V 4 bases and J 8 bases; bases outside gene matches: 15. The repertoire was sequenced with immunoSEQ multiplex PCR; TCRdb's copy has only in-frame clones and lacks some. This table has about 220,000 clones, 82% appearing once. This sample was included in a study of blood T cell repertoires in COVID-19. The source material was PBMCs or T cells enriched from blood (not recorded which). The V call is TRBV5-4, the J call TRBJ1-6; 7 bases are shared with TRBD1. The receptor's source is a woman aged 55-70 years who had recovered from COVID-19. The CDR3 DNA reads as TGTGCCAGCAGCGGAAACGTACAGGGGCCCGGGGATTCACCCCTCCACTTT. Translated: CASSGNVQGPGDSPLHF.